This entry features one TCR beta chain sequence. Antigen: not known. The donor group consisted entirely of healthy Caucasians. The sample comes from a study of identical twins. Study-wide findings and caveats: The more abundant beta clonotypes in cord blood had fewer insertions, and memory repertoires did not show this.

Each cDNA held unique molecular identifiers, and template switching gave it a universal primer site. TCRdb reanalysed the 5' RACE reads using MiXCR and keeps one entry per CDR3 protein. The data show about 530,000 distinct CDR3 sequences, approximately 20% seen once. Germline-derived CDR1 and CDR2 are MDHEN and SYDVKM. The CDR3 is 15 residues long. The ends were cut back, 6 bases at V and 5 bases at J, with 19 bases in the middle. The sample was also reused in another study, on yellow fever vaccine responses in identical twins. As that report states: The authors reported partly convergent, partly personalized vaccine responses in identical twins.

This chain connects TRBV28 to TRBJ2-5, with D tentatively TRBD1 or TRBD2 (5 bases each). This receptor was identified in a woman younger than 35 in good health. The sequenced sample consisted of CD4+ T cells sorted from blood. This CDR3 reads CASSLNPGLGETQYF. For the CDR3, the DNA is TGTGCCAGCAGCCTAAACCCGGGGCTGGGGGAGACCCAGTACTTC.